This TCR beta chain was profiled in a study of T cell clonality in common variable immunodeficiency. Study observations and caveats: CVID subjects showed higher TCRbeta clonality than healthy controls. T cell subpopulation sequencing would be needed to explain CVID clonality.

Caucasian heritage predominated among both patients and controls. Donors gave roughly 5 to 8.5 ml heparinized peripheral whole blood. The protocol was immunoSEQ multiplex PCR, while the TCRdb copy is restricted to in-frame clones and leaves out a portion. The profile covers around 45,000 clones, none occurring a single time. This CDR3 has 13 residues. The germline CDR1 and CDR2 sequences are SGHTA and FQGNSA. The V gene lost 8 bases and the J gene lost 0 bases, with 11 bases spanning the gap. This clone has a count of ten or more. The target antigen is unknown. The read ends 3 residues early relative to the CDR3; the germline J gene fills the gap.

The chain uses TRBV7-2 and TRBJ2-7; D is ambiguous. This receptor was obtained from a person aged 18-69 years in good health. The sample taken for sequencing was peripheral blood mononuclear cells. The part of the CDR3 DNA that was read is TGTGCCAGCGGTCCAGTCCCCTCCTACGAG. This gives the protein CASGPVPSYE. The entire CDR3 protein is CASGPVPSYEQYF.